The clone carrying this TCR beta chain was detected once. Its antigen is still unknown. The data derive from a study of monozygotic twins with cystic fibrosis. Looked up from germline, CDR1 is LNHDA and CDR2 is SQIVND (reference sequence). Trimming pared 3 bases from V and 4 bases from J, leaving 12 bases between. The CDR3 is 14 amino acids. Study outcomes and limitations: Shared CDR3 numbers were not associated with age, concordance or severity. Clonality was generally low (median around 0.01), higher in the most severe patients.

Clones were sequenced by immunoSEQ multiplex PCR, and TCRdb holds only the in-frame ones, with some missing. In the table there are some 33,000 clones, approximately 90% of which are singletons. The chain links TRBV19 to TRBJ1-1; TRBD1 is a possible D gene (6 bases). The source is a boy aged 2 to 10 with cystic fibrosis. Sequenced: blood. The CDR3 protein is CASSIWGGGTEAFF. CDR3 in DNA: TGTGCCAGTAGTATTTGGGGGGGCGGCACTGAAGCTTTCTTT.